The 31 T cell receptor beta chains below come from one sample, sequenced in a study of beta chain features in type 1 diabetes. The whole isolated RNA underwent reverse transcription, so sequencing captured expressed TCRB transcripts. Here immunoSEQ multiplex PCR was the method, and the copy in TCRdb shows in-frame clones only, minus some. The table shows under 20,000 clones, with roughly two fifths occurring only once. The material sequenced was stem cell memory CD4+ T cells from blood. These receptors were taken from a woman between 40 and 50 years old in good health.

In its sample, this clone is medium-sized (0.01 to 0.1%). This rearrangement joins TRBV23-1 to TRBJ2-1; D is ambiguous. TRBV23-1 is known as an ORF, though its function is uncertain. This CDR3 comprises 13 residues. The V end lost 8 bases, the J end lost 11 bases, and 19 bases lay between the germline ends. CDR3 sequence: CASSPGPQRKQFF. The CDR3 DNA follows: TGCGCCAGCTCCCCAGGTCCCCAAAGGAAGCAGTTCTTC.

The chain employs TRBV27 and TRBJ1-2; no reliable D call. CDR1 and CDR2 (germline): MNHEY, SMNVEV (reference sequence). The V end was cut by 5 bases, the J end by 7 bases, with 17 bases between. This CDR3 has 14 residues. CDR3 DNA sequence: TGTGCCAGCAGTCCGAACGACCGCCCGGGTGGCTACACCTTC. Translating it yields CASSPNDRPGGYTF.

J is TRBJ1-5 and V is TRBV19, with D hard to call. With 5 bases removed from V and 7 bases from J, the gap between germline ends came to 12 bases. Germline V CDR1 and CDR2: LNHDA, SQIVND (reference sequence). This CDR3 spans 13 amino acids. In DNA form, the CDR3 reads TGTGCCAGTAGTTCGTCGACTTCCCAGCCCCAGCATTTT. This translates into CASSSSTSQPQHF.

This clone was seen more than once but under ten times. The V call is TRBV23-1, the J call TRBJ1-2, with 8 bases lining up with TRBD1. TRBV23-1 is reported as an ORF; its role is uncertain. With 3 bases clipped from V and 7 bases from J, the junction kept 10 bases outside the gene matches. The CDR3 extends over 15 amino acids. CDR3 nucleotide sequence: TGCGCCAGCAGTCACTCACTTCGGACAGGGTTTGGCTACACCTTC. Translation: CASSHSLRTGFGYTF.

The chain employs TRBV5-1 and TRBJ1-5; perhaps TRBD1 as D (5 bases). The CDR3 runs 14 residues. V dropped 0 bases and J dropped 5 bases, with 9 bases sitting between them. The germline V gene encodes CDR1 SGHRS and CDR2 YFSETQ. CDR3 residues: CASSLDGGDQPQHF. In nucleotides, the CDR3 is TGCGCCAGCAGCTTGGACGGGGGGGATCAGCCCCAGCATTTT. The whole variable domain, remainder taken from reference TRBV5-1 and TRBJ1-5, is KAGVTQTPRYLIKTRGQQVTLSCSPISGHRSVSWYQQTPGQGLQFLFEYFSETQRNKGNFPGRFSGRQFSNSRSEMNVSTLELGDSALYLCASSLDGGDQPQHFGDGTRLSIL.

V gene TRBV5-1 combines with J gene TRBJ2-7; the D gene is possibly TRBD1 (6 bases). V lost 4 bases to trimming and J lost 4 bases, with 27 bases between them. Per the germline V gene, CDR1 is SGHRS and CDR2 is YFSETQ. The CDR3 length is 18 residues. The CDR3 region is CASSPDHPVGRGSYEQYF. Here the CDR3 DNA reads TGCGCCAGCAGCCCGGATCACCCCGTAGGCAGGGGAAGTTACGAGCAGTACTTC.

This clone has a handful of counts. The genes are TRBV2 and TRBJ2-7; D remains ambiguous. V was trimmed by 6 bases and J by 3 bases, leaving 9 bases between them. CDR1 is SNHLY, CDR2 FYNNEI, per germline. The CDR3 covers 12 residues. The CDR3 sequence is CASSAFGYEQYF. The CDR3 DNA is TGTGCCAGCAGCGCGTTTGGCTACGAGCAGTACTTC.

This clone was recorded a few times. The chain joins TRBV6-5 to TRBJ2-3; D perhaps matches TRBD2 (5 bases). The CDR3 contains 15 residues. The V end was cut by 0 bases, the J end by 3 bases, with 10 bases between. CDR1 and CDR2 (germline): MNHEY, SVGAGI. The CDR3 region has the DNA TGTGCCAGCAGTTACTCGTGGACTCAAACAGATACGCAGTATTTT. This encodes CASSYSWTQTDTQYF.

This clone was counted a few times. The rearrangement joins TRBV10-3 to TRBJ2-2; 7 nucleotides match TRBD1. This CDR3 region has 15 residues. Germline assignment: CDR1 ENHRY and CDR2 SYGVKD. V lost 0 bases and J lost 12; bases outside the gene matches: 10. The CDR3 sequence: CAISESKGSTGQLFF. CDR3 nucleotide sequence: TGTGCCATCAGTGAGTCGAAGGGGTCGACAGGGCAGCTGTTTTTT.

The sample holds a few counts of this clone. The CDR3 protein is CASTRGDRGAPLEQFF. In nucleotides, the CDR3 is TGCGCCAGCACCCGCGGTGATCGGGGGGCCCCCCTCGAGCAGTTCTTC. This rearrangement joins TRBV4-3 to TRBJ2-1, with D tentatively TRBD2 (7 bases). The CDR3 is 16 amino acids. The germline V gene has CDR1 LGHNA and CDR2 YSLEER. V was cut by 7 bases and J by 10 bases, with 26 bases left in between.

The chain recombines TRBV7-9 with TRBJ2-5; 8 nucleotides line up with TRBD2. The CDR3 is 16 amino acids. V lost 3 bases, J lost 4 bases, and 10 bases stayed unmatched. The germline V gene encodes CDR1 SEHNR and CDR2 FQNEAQ (reference sequence). The CDR3 reads CASSLSGGQNRETQYF. The CDR3 nucleotides are TGTGCCAGCAGCTTGAGCGGGGGCCAGAATAGAGAGACCCAGTACTTC.

The J gene is TRBJ1-3, the V gene TRBV5-5, with D possibly TRBD1 on 5 matching bases. Germline V lookup: CDR1 SGHKS, CDR2 YYEKEE (reference sequence). With 0 bases removed from V and 8 bases from J, the gap between germline ends came to 21 bases. This CDR3 comprises 17 residues. CDR3 region: CASSLAHRQGGWYTIYF. CDR3 nucleotides: TGTGCCAGCAGCTTGGCCCACCGCCAGGGCGGTTGGTACACCATATATTTT. The variable domain in full, completed from reference TRBV5-5 and TRBJ1-3, reads DAGVTQSPTHLIKTRGQQVTLRCSPISGHKSVSWYQQVLGQGPQFIFQYYEKEERGRGNFPDRFSARQFPNYSSELNVNALLLGDSALYLCASSLAHRQGGWYTIYFGEGSWLTVV.

Here the CDR3 DNA reads TGTGCCAGCAGTACTCGGACAGGGGGCGACGAGCAGTACTTC. Translating gives CASSTRTGGDEQYF. This chain links TRBV25-1 with TRBJ2-7; 11 bases agree with TRBD1. Germline loops: CDR1 MGHDK, CDR2 SYGVNS. Trimming at V came to 5 bases and at J to 5 bases, leaving 5 bases not matched to a gene. This CDR3 contains 14 residues.

V and J are TRBV2 and TRBJ1-5, with TRBD1 identical over 9 bases. The CDR3 has 15 residues. Germline values: CDR1 SNHLY, CDR2 FYNNEI. V gave up 5 bases and J gave up 6 bases; unmatched junction bases: 8. CDR3 in DNA: TGTGCCAGCAGTCCCTCCGGGACAGGGTTTCAGCCCCAGCATTTT. It codes for CASSPSGTGFQPQHF. The complete variable domain, with remaining parts taken from reference TRBV2 and TRBJ1-5, reads EPEVTQTPSHQVTQMGQEVILRCVPISNHLYFYWYRQILGQKVEFLVSFYNNEISEKSEIFDDQFSVERPDGSNFTLKIRSTKLEDSAMYFCASSPSGTGFQPQHFGDGTRLSIL.

The V call is TRBV7-9, the J call TRBJ1-1, with TRBD1 identical over 9 bases. This CDR3 contains 15 residues. The V and J ends lost 5 bases and 3 bases, in that order; junction bases with no gene match: 7. Germline loops: CDR1 SEHNR, CDR2 FQNEAQ (reference sequence). This CDR3 is CASSPSGTGYTEAFF. The CDR3, as DNA: TGTGCCAGCAGCCCCTCAGGGACAGGGTACACTGAAGCTTTCTTT. Supplemented by reference TRBV7-9 and TRBJ1-1, the full variable domain reads DTGVSQNPRHKITKRGQNVTFRCDPISEHNRLYWYRQTLGQGPEFLTYFQNEAQLEKSRLLSDRFSAERPKGSFSTLEIQRTEQGDSAMYLCASSPSGTGYTEAFFGQGTRLTVV.

The J gene is TRBJ1-1, the V gene TRBV7-2; perhaps TRBD1 as D (5 bases). The CDR3 runs to 14 residues. Germline V gives CDR1 SGHTA, CDR2 FQGNSA. Trimming took off 3 bases at V and 11 bases at J, with 19 bases between the two ends. The CDR3 region is CASSFYNSEGRAFF. The CDR3 DNA reads as TGTGCCAGCAGCTTTTATAACTCGGAGGGGAGGGCTTTCTTT.

The V call is TRBV10-3, the J call TRBJ2-7; TRBD1 aligns across 7 bases. CDR3 length: 14 amino acids. Trimming cost V 0 bases and J 3 bases; bases outside gene matches: 2. Germline-derived CDR1 and CDR2 are ENHRY and SYGVKD. The CDR3 coding sequence is TGTGCCATCAGTGAGTCGACAGGGAACTACGAGCAGTACTTC. This encodes CAISESTGNYEQYF.

This clone occurred once. This chain links TRBV11-2 with TRBJ1-6; TRBD1 might be the D (6 bases). This CDR3 is 14 amino acids long. CDR1 is SGHAT and CDR2 is FQNNGV in the germline V gene. V lost 2 bases and J lost 7, with 9 bases in between. CDR3 sequence: CASSLRTENSPLHF. Written as DNA, the CDR3 is TGTGCCAGCAGCTTAAGGACAGAAAATTCACCCCTCCACTTT.

V and J are TRBV5-4 and TRBJ1-4, with D tentatively TRBD1 (6 bases). Trimming left V 0 bases short and J 6 bases short, with 6 bases between. The CDR3 covers 13 residues. CDR1 and CDR2 (germline): SGHNT, YYREEE (reference sequence). CDR3 DNA sequence: TGTGCCAGCAGCTTGGGGACAGATGAAAAACTGTTTTTT. Translated, it gives CASSLGTDEKLFF.

This clone has just a few counts. V gene TRBV10-3 combines with J gene TRBJ2-3, with D perhaps TRBD2 (5 bases). The CDR3 sequence is 14 residues long. The V gene's germline CDR1 is ENHRY and CDR2 SYGVKD. The germline V and J ends were trimmed by 8 bases and 4 bases, with 16 bases remaining between them. The CDR3 DNA is TGTGCCATCTCGTCGACGCTTAGCGCAGATACGCAGTATTTT. It specifies CAISSTLSADTQYF.

The chain uses TRBV6-5 and TRBJ2-5, with TRBD2 identical over 7 bases. The DNA end is more similar to TRBJ2-7, so the J call may be wrong. The CDR3 consists of 15 residues. CDR1 is MNHEY, CDR2 SVGAGI, per germline. CDR3 in DNA: TGTGCCAGCAGTTACGTGGTAGCGGGTACCTACGAGCAGTACTTC. Translated: CASSYVVAGTYEQYF.

This chain's CDR3 is CASSHRDRATGELFF. DNA of the CDR3: TGCGCCAGCAGTCACCGGGACAGGGCGACCGGGGAGCTGTTTTTT. The chain combines TRBV23-1 with TRBJ2-2; 9 nucleotides line up with TRBD1. TRBV23-1 is labeled an ORF, and its function is uncertain. With 3 bases clipped from V and 5 bases from J, the junction kept 4 bases outside the gene matches. This CDR3 spans 15 amino acids.

The rearrangement uses TRBV7-2 and TRBJ1-1; the D is unclear. This CDR3 comprises 13 residues. The germline CDR1 and CDR2 sequences are SGHTA and FQGNSA. V lost 7 bases and J lost 1, with 10 bases in between. CDR3 in amino acids: CASTFGENTEAFF. For the CDR3, the DNA is TGTGCCAGCACCTTCGGGGAGAACACTGAAGCTTTCTTT. Supplemented by reference TRBV7-2 and TRBJ1-1, the full variable domain reads GAGVSQSPSNKVTEKGKDVELRCDPISGHTALYWYRQSLGQGLEFLIYFQGNSAPDKSGLPSDRFSAERTGGSVSTLTIQRTQQEDSAVYLCASTFGENTEAFFGQGTRLTVV.

This clone was seen more than once but under ten times. V and J are TRBV14 and TRBJ2-1; the match to TRBD2 covers 7 bases. J was trimmed by 3 bases and V by 4 bases; bases with no gene match: 6. CDR3 length: 15 amino acids. Germline V CDR1 and CDR2: SGHDN, FVKESK. The CDR3 coding sequence is TGTGCCAGCAGCCCCCTGGGGGGGGGCTACAATGAGCAGTTCTTC. It translates to CASSPLGGGYNEQFF.

The sample holds a few counts of this clone. The rearrangement links TRBV13 to TRBJ2-3; 9 bases are shared with TRBD2. Germline CDR1 and CDR2: PRHDT and FYEKMQ (reference sequence). Unmatched junction bases numbered 8, after V lost 2 bases and J lost 2 bases. This CDR3 is 17 amino acids long. The CDR3 protein is CASSLLSVAGATDTQYF. The CDR3 DNA reads TGTGCCAGCAGCTTACTATCGGTAGCGGGAGCCACAGATACGCAGTATTTT. Filled out from reference TRBV13 and TRBJ2-3, the complete variable domain reads AAGVIQSPRHLIKEKRETATLKCYPIPRHDTVYWYQQGPGQDPQFLISFYEKMQSDKGSIPDRFSAQQFSDYHSELNMSSLELGDSALYFCASSLLSVAGATDTQYFGPGTRLTVL.

There are a few counts of this clone. The chain joins TRBV5-6 to TRBJ1-5, with 7 bases matching TRBD1. Trimming cost V 6 bases and J 4 bases; bases outside gene matches: 7. Per germline, CDR1 SGHDT and CDR2 YYEEEE. The CDR3 has 14 amino acids. DNA for the CDR3: TGTGCCAGCACCCAGACAGGGCGAAATCAGCCCCAGCATTTT. Translated: CASTQTGRNQPQHF.

J is TRBJ2-1 and V is TRBV11-2, with D perhaps TRBD2 (7 bases). Germline V lookup: CDR1 SGHAT, CDR2 FQNNGV. The CDR3 has 13 amino acids. V was shortened by 10 bases and J by 10 bases, with 20 bases between the two germline ends. The DNA for the CDR3 is TGTGCCAACGCTGCGGGGGCCCCCCTCGAGCAGTTCTTC. This sequence encodes CANAAGAPLEQFF.

In this sample, this clone turned up once. This sequence joins TRBV19 and TRBJ1-4; 8 bases are a match to TRBD1. With 5 bases clipped from V and 8 bases from J, the junction kept 7 bases outside the gene matches. Germline V gives CDR1 LNHDA, CDR2 SQIVND (reference sequence). This CDR3 is 14 amino acids long. DNA for the CDR3: TGTGCCAGTAGTCCGTGGACAGGGAAAGAAAAACTGTTTTTT. This gives the protein CASSPWTGKEKLFF.

The J gene is TRBJ2-5, the V gene TRBV7-6; D perhaps matches TRBD1 (5 bases). The CDR3 has 13 residues. Germline V gives CDR1 SGHVS, CDR2 FNYEAQ. Trimming took off 0 bases at V and 5 bases at J, with 7 bases between the two ends. CDR3 DNA: TGTGCCAGCAGCTTAGCGCCAGGGGAGACCCAGTACTTC. It is translated as CASSLAPGETQYF.

The gene calls are TRBV7-2 and TRBJ1-2; D might be TRBD1 (6 bases). V shed 3 bases and J shed 8 bases, with 16 bases lying between them. This CDR3 comprises 14 residues. Germline V gene lookup returns CDR1 SGHTA and CDR2 FQGNSA. DNA for the CDR3: TGTGCCAGCAGCTTTACGCAGGGGTCTGGGGGCTACACCTTC. Amino acids: CASSFTQGSGGYTF. Filled out from reference TRBV7-2 and TRBJ1-2, the complete variable domain reads GAGVSQSPSNKVTEKGKDVELRCDPISGHTALYWYRQSLGQGLEFLIYFQGNSAPDKSGLPSDRFSAERTGGSVSTLTIQRTQQEDSAVYLCASSFTQGSGGYTFGSGTRLTVV.

The chain links TRBV18 to TRBJ2-1, with a tentative D call TRBD2 (7 bases). The germline V gene encodes CDR1 KGHSH and CDR2 LQKENI. Between the trimmed V and J ends, which lost 6 bases and 5 bases, there was a span of 20 bases. The CDR3 covers 16 residues. CDR3 sequence: CASSPLRGGENNEQFF. Here the CDR3 DNA reads TGTGCCAGCTCTCCCCTGAGGGGGGGCGAAAACAATGAGCAGTTCTTC. The full variable domain, rest sourced from reference TRBV18 and TRBJ2-1, is NAGVMQNPRHLVRRRGQEARLRCSPMKGHSHVYWYRQLPEEGLKFMVYLQKENIIDESGMPKERFSAEFPKEGPSILRIQQVVRGDSAAYFCASSPLRGGENNEQFFGPGTRLTVL.